A selection of T cell receptor beta chains follows, all from one sample in a study of T-cell reconstitution after alpha-beta-depleted transplantation in children. MiXCR was run by TCRdb on the PCR reads, yielding one entry per CDR3 protein. This table holds under 250,000 distinct CDR3 sequences, approximately 7% found once. The sequences come from PBMCs, collected before TCRalphabeta/CD19-depleted stem cell transplant. These receptors all come from a boy younger than 10 with acute lymphoblastic leukemia, due to receive a stem cell transplant. The conserved cysteine and the conserved F or W are not part of the CDR3 here.

V gene	J gene	CDR3 protein
TRBV28	TRBJ2-1	ASSPPTGQGRSPYNEQF
TRBV29-1	TRBJ2-3	SAYAGSDTQY
TRBV27	TRBJ1-1	ASNADPDTEAF
TRBV5-1	TRBJ2-1	ASSLLSMDRSYNEQF
TRBV5-5	TRBJ1-5	ASSLSLIKSNQPQH
TRBV5-1	TRBJ2-5	ASSLEYGEETQY
TRBV28	TRBJ2-1	ASSLYSGGTNDNEQF
TRBV10-3	TRBJ2-3	AIKARGPTDTQY
TRBV29-1	TRBJ2-5	SVAVGQETQY
TRBV12-3/TRBV12-4	TRBJ2-5	ASGGVIASETQY
TRBV3-1	TRBJ1-5	ASSQDSRASNQPQH
TRBV11-2	TRBJ2-1	ASSGPKGAEQF
TRBV29-1	TRBJ2-7	SALIRNPYEQY
TRBV19	TRBJ2-7	ASSMGGFNEQY
TRBV20-1	TRBJ2-6	SALNPGANVLT
TRBV29-1	TRBJ2-7	SAVGPSYEQY
TRBV12-3/TRBV12-4	TRBJ2-7	ASSPGPGPGSYEQY
TRBV4-3	TRBJ2-1	ASSQDSLLSSYNEQF
TRBV7-2	TRBJ2-7	ASSLGQSASYEQY
TRBV6-5	TRBJ2-2	ASSYSPTGELF
TRBV9	TRBJ2-1	ASSPRLAGVPGEQF
TRBV6-1	TRBJ2-7	AHGGGEEQY
TRBV27	TRBJ2-3	ASSLRAVDTQY
TRBV5-1	TRBJ1-5	ASSLGGAQPQH
TRBV20-1	TRBJ2-5	SARDKAGGWETQY
TRBV5-1	TRBJ2-2	ASSLGPVNRELF
TRBV3-1	TRBJ2-2	ASSRLAGGANTGELF
TRBV7-9	TRBJ2-3	ASSRTSVSTDTQY
TRBV27	TRBJ2-7	ASSPGQIYYEQY
TRBV6-2/TRBV6-3	TRBJ2-3	ASSYTGGSTDTQY
TRBV28	TRBJ2-2	ASSKLGSNTGELF
TRBV28	TRBJ2-5	ASSVAGGPQETQY
TRBV6-5	TRBJ2-2	ASQPGLMAGELF
TRBV10-3	TRBJ2-5	AISENRQETQY
TRBV2	TRBJ2-1	ASKSESVNNEQF
TRBV11-2	TRBJ2-5	ASSSGQKETQY
TRBV5-8	TRBJ2-3	ASSNPPGTGTDTQY
TRBV7-6	TRBJ2-7	ASSLNPGTASYEQY
TRBV28	TRBJ2-1	ASSFGTSGRNEQF
TRBV28	TRBJ2-7	ASSLNSLSDEQY
TRBV15	TRBJ2-1	ATSSMRELRNEQF
TRBV4-2	TRBJ1-1	ASSRVGQGMNTEAF
TRBV6-5	TRBJ2-1	ASSYPAPSGSYNEQF
TRBV20-1	TRBJ1-5	SAIGGLNQPQH
TRBV5-1	TRBJ2-1	ASSSLASGRADAEQF
TRBV24-1	TRBJ1-2	ATSDYRVGGYT
TRBV29-1	TRBJ2-5	SVEDLSAGGYERETQY
TRBV6-4	TRBJ2-6	ASSDSDSSGANVLT
TRBV29-1	TRBJ2-3	SVDRGALRDTQY
TRBV27	TRBJ2-1	ASSSGLAGGRNYNEQF
TRBV19	TRBJ2-3	ASSTGQGAPDTQY
TRBV7-3	TRBJ2-7	ASSLCLLAFEQY
TRBV18	TRBJ2-7	ASSQIFPLRRRLSYEQY
TRBV25-1	TRBJ1-2	ASSESGGGYGYT
TRBV2	TRBJ2-4	ASSEERLAKNIQY